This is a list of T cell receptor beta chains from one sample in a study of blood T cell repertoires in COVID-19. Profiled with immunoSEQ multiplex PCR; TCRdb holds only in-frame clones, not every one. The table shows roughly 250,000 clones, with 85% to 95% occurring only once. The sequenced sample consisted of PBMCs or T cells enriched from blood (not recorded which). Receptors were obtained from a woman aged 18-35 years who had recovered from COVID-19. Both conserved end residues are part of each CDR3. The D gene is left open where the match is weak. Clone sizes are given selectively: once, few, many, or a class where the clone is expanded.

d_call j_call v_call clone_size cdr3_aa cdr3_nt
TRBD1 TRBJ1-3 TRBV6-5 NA CASSGQANTIYF TGTGCCAGCAGCGGACAGGCAAACACCATATATTTT
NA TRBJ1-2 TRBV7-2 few CASSSFGGSYGYTF TGTGCCAGCAGTTCATTCGGGGGGAGCTATGGCTACACCTTC
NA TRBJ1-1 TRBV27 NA CASSGGDTEAFF TGTGCCAGCTCTGGGGGGGACACTGAAGCTTTCTTT
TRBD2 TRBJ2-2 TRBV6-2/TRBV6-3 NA CASSYPGVRSGKDTGELFF TGTGCCAGCAGTTACCCCGGTGTTCGTAGCGGGAAGGACACCGGGGAGCTGTTTTTT
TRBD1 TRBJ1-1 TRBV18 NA CASSPGQGETEAFF TGTGCCAGCTCACCCGGACAGGGAGAGACTGAAGCTTTCTTT
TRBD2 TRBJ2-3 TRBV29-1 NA CSVEGLAGDGGTDTQYF TGCAGCGTTGAAGGACTAGCGGGAGATGGAGGCACAGATACGCAGTATTTT
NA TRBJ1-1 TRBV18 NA CASSAAINTEAFF TGTGCCAGCTCAGCGGCAATCAACACTGAAGCTTTCTTT
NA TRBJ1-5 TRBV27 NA CASSLLGQPQHF TGTGCCAGCAGTTTACTCGGTCAGCCCCAGCATTTT
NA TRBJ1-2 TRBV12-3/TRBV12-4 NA CASRHYRNYGYTF TGTGCCAGCAGACACTACAGGAACTATGGCTACACCTTC
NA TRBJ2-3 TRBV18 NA CANQPLSTDTQYF TGTGCCAACCAACCACTGAGCACAGATACGCAGTATTTT
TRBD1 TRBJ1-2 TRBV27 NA CASSPLRDSSRLYGYTF TGTGCCAGCAGTCCCCTGCGGGACAGCTCAAGATTATATGGCTACACCTTC
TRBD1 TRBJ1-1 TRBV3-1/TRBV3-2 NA CASSFGQAEAFF TGTGCCAGCAGCTTCGGACAGGCTGAAGCTTTCTTT
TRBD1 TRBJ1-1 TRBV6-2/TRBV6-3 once CASSRGQENTEAFF TGTGCCAGCAGCCGCGGACAGGAGAACACTGAAGCTTTCTTT
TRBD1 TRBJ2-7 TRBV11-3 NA CASSHRTGNYEQYF TGTGCCAGCAGCCACAGGACAGGGAACTACGAGCAGTACTTC
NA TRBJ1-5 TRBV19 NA CASSIEGYGNQPQHF TGTGCCAGTAGTATTGAGGGATACGGCAATCAGCCCCAGCATTTT
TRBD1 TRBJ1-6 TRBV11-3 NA CASSLIGQGVDSPLHF TGTGCCAGCAGCTTAATAGGACAGGGGGTTGATTCACCCCTCCACTTT
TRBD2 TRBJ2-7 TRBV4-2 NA CASGLAGNIYEQYF TGTGCCAGCGGACTAGCGGGAAACATCTACGAGCAGTACTTC
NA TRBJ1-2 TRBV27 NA CASSLGGWAGSYGYTF TGTGCCAGCAGTTTAGGGGGGTGGGCGGGCTCCTATGGCTACACCTTC
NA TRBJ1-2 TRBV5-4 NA CASSFVGETTLYGYTF TGTGCCAGCAGTTTCGTCGGAGAAACAACACTCTATGGCTACACCTTC
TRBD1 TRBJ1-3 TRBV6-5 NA CASKRTGTGNTIYF TGTGCCAGCAAGAGGACAGGGACTGGAAACACCATATATTTT
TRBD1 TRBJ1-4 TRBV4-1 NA CASSRWGQYEKLFF TGCGCCAGCAGCCGGTGGGGACAGTATGAAAAACTGTTTTTT
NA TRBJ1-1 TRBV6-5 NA CASSYSPVNTEAFF TGTGCCAGCAGTTACTCGCCAGTTAACACTGAAGCTTTCTTT
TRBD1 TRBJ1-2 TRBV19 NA CASSIGRDRPNYGYTF TGTGCCAGTAGTATAGGGCGGGACAGGCCCAACTATGGCTACACCTTC
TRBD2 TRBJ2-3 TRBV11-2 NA CASSSNSGVSTDTQYF TGTGCCAGCAGCTCCAATAGCGGGGTTAGCACAGATACGCAGTATTTT
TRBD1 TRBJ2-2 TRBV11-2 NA CASSWGQGAGELFF TGTGCCAGCAGCTGGGGACAGGGCGCCGGGGAGCTGTTTTTT
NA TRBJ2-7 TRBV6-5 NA CASRSRYEQYF TGTGCCAGCAGATCGAGATACGAGCAGTACTTC
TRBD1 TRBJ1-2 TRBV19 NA CASSIAGTGGYTF TGTGCCAGTAGTATAGCTGGGACAGGTGGCTACACCTTC
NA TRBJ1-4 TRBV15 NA CATSRDRGARGEKLFF TGTGCCACCAGCAGAGATCGGGGGGCCCGTGGGGAAAAACTGTTTTTT
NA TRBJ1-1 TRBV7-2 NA CASSLDLGQAFF TGTGCCAGCAGCTTAGATCTGGGGCAAGCTTTCTTT
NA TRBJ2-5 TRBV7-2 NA CASSLGLSGETQYF TGTGCCAGCAGCTTAGGACTCTCGGGGGAGACCCAGTACTTC
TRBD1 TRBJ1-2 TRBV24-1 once CATSGGQEGRSGYTF TGTGCCACCAGTGGTGGACAGGAGGGGCGTTCTGGCTACACCTTC
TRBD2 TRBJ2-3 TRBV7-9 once CASSLTSGVTDTQYF TGTGCCAGCAGCCTGACTAGCGGGGTAACAGATACGCAGTATTTT
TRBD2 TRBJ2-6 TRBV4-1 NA CASSQQTSGKGTGANVLTF TGCGCCAGCAGCCAACAGACTAGCGGGAAGGGTACTGGGGCCAACGTCCTGACTTTC
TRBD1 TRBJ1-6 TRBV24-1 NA CATSEAGTGASPLHF TGTGCCACCAGTGAAGCCGGGACAGGGGCTTCACCCCTCCACTTT